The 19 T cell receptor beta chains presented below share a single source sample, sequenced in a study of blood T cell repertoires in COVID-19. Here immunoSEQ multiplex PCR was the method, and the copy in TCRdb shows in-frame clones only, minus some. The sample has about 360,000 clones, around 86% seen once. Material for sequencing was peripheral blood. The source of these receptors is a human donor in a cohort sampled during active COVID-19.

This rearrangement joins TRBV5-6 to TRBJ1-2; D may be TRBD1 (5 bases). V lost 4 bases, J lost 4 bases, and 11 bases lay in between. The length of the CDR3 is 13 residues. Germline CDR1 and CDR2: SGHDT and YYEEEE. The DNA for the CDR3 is TGTGCCAGCAGCGTCGACAGACCCTATGGCTACACCTTC. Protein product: CASSVDRPYGYTF.

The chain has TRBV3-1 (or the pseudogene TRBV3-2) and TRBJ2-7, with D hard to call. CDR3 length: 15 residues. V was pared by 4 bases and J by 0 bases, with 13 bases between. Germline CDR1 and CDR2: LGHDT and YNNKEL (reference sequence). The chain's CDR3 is CASSPGPSTSYEQYF. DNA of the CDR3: TGTGCCAGCAGCCCTGGTCCGAGTACCTCCTACGAGCAGTACTTC.

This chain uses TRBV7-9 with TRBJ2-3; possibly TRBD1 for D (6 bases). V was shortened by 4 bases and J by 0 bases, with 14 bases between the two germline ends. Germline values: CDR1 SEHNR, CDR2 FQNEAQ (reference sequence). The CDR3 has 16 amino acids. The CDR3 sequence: CASSSSDRESTDTQYF. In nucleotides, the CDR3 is TGTGCCAGCAGCTCGTCGGACAGAGAGAGCACAGATACGCAGTATTTT.

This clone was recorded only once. This CDR3 is CATLWPTSGGRTGQETQYF. DNA for the CDR3: TGTGCCACCCTCTGGCCGACTAGCGGGGGCCGTACGGGTCAAGAGACCCAGTACTTC. The chain has TRBV24-1 and TRBJ2-5; 12 bases agree with TRBD2. Germline-derived CDR1 and CDR2 are KGHDR and SFDVKD. With V trimmed by 9 bases and J by 2 bases, 18 bases remained unmatched. The CDR3 sequence is 19 residues long.

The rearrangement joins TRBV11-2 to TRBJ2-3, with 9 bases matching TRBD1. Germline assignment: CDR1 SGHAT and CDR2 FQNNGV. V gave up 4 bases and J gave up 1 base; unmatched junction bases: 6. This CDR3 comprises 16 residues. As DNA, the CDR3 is TGTGCCAGCAGCTGGACAGGGGCCCGGGGCACAGATACGCAGTATTTT. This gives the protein CASSWTGARGTDTQYF.

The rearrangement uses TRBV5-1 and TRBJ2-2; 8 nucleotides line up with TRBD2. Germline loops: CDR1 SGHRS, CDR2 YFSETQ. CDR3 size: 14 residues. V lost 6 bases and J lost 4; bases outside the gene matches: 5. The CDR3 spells CASTTGLVTGELFF. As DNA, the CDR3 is TGCGCCAGCACCACGGGACTAGTCACCGGGGAGCTGTTTTTT.

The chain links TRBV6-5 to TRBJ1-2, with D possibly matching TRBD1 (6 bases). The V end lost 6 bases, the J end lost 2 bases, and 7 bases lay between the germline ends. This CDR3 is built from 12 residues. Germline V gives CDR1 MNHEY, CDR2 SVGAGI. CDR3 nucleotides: TGTGCCAGCAGCGGACAGAACTATGGCTACACCTTC. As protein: CASSGQNYGYTF.

The CDR3 protein is CAWTSETGGIYEQYF. CDR3 bases: TGTGCCTGGACCTCGGAGACAGGGGGCATCTACGAGCAGTACTTC. The J gene is TRBJ2-7, the V gene TRBV30, with TRBD1 identical over 10 bases. The CDR3 totals 15 residues. J lost 3 bases, V lost 4 bases, and 9 bases had no gene match. Germline CDR1 and CDR2: GTSNPN and SVGIG (reference sequence).

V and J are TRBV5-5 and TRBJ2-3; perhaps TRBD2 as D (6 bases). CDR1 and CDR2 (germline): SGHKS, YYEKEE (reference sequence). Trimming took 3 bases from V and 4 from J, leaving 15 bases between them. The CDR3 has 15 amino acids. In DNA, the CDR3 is TGTGCCAGCAGCTCTAGGGCTAGCGTTCCAGATACGCAGTATTTT. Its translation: CASSSRASVPDTQYF.

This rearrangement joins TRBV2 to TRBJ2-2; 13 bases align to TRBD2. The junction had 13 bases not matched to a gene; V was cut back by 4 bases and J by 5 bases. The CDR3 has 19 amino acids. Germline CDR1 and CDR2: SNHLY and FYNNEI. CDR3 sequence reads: CASSVGVGLAGALTGELFF. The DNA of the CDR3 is TGTGCCAGCAGTGTGGGGGTAGGACTAGCGGGGGCCCTTACCGGGGAGCTGTTTTTT.

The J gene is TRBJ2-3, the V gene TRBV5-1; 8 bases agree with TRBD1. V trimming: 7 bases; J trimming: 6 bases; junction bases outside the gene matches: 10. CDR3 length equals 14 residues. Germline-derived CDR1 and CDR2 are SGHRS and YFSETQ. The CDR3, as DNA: TGCGCCAGCGACCCGACAGGGGACACGGATACGCAGTATTTT. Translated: CASDPTGDTDTQYF.

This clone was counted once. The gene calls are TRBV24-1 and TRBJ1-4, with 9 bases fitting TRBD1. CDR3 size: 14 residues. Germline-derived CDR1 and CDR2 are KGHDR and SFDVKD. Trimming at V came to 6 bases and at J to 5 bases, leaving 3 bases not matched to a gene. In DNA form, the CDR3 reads TGTGCCACCAGTAGGGGACAGGGAAATGAAAAACTGTTTTTT. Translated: CATSRGQGNEKLFF.

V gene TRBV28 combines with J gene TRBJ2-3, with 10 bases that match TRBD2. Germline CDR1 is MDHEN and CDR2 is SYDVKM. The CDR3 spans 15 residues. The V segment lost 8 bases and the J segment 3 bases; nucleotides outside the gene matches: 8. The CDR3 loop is CASGSLAGETDTQYF. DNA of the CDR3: TGTGCCAGCGGGAGTCTAGCGGGAGAGACAGATACGCAGTATTTT.

The CDR3 loop is CASSFRGRGQPQHF. The DNA for the CDR3 is TGTGCCAGCAGTTTCAGGGGGCGAGGTCAGCCCCAGCATTTT. The chain has TRBV28 and TRBJ1-5, with 8 bases identical to TRBD1. Unmatched junction bases numbered 4, after V lost 3 bases and J lost 6 bases. The CDR3 totals 14 residues. Germline V gene sequence: CDR1 MDHEN, CDR2 SYDVKM.

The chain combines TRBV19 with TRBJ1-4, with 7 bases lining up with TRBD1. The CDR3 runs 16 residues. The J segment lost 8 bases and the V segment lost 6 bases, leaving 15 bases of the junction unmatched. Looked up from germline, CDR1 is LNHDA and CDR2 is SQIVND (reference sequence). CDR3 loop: CASSGAGGAPGEKLFF. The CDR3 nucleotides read TGTGCCAGTAGCGGGGCAGGGGGTGCCCCGGGAGAAAAACTGTTTTTT. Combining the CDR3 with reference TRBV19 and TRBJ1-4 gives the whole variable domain DGGITQSPKYLFRKEGQNVTLSCEQNLNHDAMYWYRQDPGQGLRLIYYSQIVNDFQKGDIAEGYSVSREKKESFPLTVTSAQKNPTAFYLCASSGAGGAPGEKLFFGSGTQLSVL.

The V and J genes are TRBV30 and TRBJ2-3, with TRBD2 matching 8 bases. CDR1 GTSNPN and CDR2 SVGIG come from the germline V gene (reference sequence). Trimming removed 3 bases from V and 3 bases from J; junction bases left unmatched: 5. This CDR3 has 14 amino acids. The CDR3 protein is CAWSRGGGTDTQYF. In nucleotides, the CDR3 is TGTGCCTGGAGCCGAGGCGGGGGGACAGATACGCAGTATTTT.

The CDR3 sequence is CAWGDRVTEAFF. The CDR3 region has the DNA TGTGCCTGGGGGGACAGGGTCACTGAAGCTTTCTTT. The J gene is TRBJ1-1, the V gene TRBV30, with TRBD1 identical over 9 bases. Germline lookup yields CDR1 GTSNPN and CDR2 SVGIG (reference sequence). J lost 4 bases, V lost 5 bases, and 2 bases had no gene match. This CDR3 is built from 12 residues.

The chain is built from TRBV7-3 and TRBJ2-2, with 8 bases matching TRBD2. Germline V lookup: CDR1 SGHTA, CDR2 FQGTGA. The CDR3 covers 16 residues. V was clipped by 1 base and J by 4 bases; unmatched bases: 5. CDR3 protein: CASSLRGTSRTGELFF. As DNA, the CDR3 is TGTGCCAGCAGCTTAAGAGGGACTAGTCGCACCGGGGAGCTGTTTTTT.

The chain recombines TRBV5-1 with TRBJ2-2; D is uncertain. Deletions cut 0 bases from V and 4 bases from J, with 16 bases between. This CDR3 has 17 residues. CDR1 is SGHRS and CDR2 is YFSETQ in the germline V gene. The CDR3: CASSLAPTSRVTGELFF. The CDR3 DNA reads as TGCGCCAGCAGCTTGGCCCCTACTTCTCGAGTCACCGGGGAGCTGTTTTTT.